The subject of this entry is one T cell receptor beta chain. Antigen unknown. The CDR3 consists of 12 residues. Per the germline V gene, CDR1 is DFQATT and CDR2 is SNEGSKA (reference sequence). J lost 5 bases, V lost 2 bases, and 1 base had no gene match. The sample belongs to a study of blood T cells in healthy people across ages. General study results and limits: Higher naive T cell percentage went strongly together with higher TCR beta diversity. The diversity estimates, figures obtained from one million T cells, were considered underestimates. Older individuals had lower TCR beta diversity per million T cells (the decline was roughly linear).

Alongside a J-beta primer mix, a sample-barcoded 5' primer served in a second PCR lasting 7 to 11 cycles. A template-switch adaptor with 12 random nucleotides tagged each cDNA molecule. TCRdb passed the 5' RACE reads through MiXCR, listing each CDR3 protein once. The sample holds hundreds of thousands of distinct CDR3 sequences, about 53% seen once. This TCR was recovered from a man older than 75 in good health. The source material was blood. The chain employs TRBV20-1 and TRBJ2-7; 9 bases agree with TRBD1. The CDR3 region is CSARWDRDEQYF. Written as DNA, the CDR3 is TGCAGTGCTAGATGGGACAGGGACGAGCAGTACTTC.